Listed below are T cell receptor beta chains from one sample, sequenced in a study of blood T cell repertoires in COVID-19. Profiled with immunoSEQ multiplex PCR; TCRdb holds only in-frame clones, not every one. The repertoire consists of approximately 200,000 clones, with around 87% occurring once and the leading ten covering approximately 2%. The sample comprised PBMCs or T cells enriched from blood (not recorded which). The receptors were sampled from a woman aged 30 to 39 who had recovered from COVID-19. CDR3s include the opening cysteine and the closing phenylalanine or tryptophan. The order of the fields is J gene, clone size, V gene, D gene, CDR3 protein, CDR3 DNA. D genes are given only for firm matches. Clone size, where shown, is once, few, many, or a class for clones that have expanded.

j_gene: TRBJ1-1; abundance: once; v_gene: TRBV5-4; d_gene: TRBD1; CDR3aa: CASSPWDRDTEAFF; CDR3nt: TGTGCCAGCAGCCCATGGGACAGGGACACTGAAGCTTTCTTT
j_gene: TRBJ1-2; abundance: -; v_gene: TRBV10-3; d_gene: -; CDR3aa: CAISEEGDYGYTF; CDR3nt: TGTGCCATCAGTGAGGAGGGAGACTATGGCTACACCTTC
j_gene: TRBJ1-6; abundance: -; v_gene: TRBV19; d_gene: -; CDR3aa: CASSMTGGYNSPLHF; CDR3nt: TGTGCCAGTAGTATGACAGGTGGATATAATTCACCCCTCCACTTT
j_gene: TRBJ2-2; abundance: -; v_gene: TRBV19; d_gene: -; CDR3aa: CASSTPGLPGELFF; CDR3nt: TGTGCCAGTAGTACCCCGGGACTGCCCGGGGAGCTGTTTTTT
j_gene: TRBJ2-1; abundance: -; v_gene: TRBV12-5; d_gene: -; CDR3aa: CASELEGLYNEQFF; CDR3nt: TGTGCTAGTGAACTGGAGGGACTCTACAATGAGCAGTTCTTC
j_gene: TRBJ1-4; abundance: -; v_gene: TRBV19; d_gene: TRBD1; CDR3aa: CASRDRAATNEKLFF; CDR3nt: TGTGCCAGCCGGGACAGGGCCGCAACTAATGAAAAACTGTTTTTT
j_gene: TRBJ1-6; abundance: once; v_gene: TRBV12-5; d_gene: TRBD1; CDR3aa: CASGLVLDRGSSPLHF; CDR3nt: TGTGCTAGTGGTTTGGTACTAGACAGGGGAAGTTCACCCCTCCACTTT
j_gene: TRBJ1-1; abundance: -; v_gene: TRBV6-2/TRBV6-3; d_gene: -; CDR3aa: CASSKNRETEAFF; CDR3nt: TGTGCCAGCAGTAAGAACAGGGAAACTGAAGCTTTCTTT
j_gene: TRBJ1-2; abundance: -; v_gene: TRBV27; d_gene: -; CDR3aa: CASRWTGVGNYGYTF; CDR3nt: TGTGCCAGCAGATGGACCGGGGTGGGAAACTATGGCTACACCTTC
j_gene: TRBJ2-1; abundance: -; v_gene: TRBV4-1; d_gene: TRBD1; CDR3aa: CASSPTPGPDRVGYYNEQFF; CDR3nt: TGCGCCAGCAGCCCAACGCCGGGGCCGGACAGGGTCGGCTACTACAATGAGCAGTTCTTC
j_gene: TRBJ1-1; abundance: few; v_gene: TRBV27; d_gene: TRBD1; CDR3aa: CASSFLPGQGGETEAFF; CDR3nt: TGTGCCAGCAGTTTTCTCCCGGGACAGGGGGGCGAGACTGAAGCTTTCTTT
j_gene: TRBJ2-7; abundance: -; v_gene: TRBV7-2; d_gene: TRBD1; CDR3aa: CASTPAGTDYEQYF; CDR3nt: TGTGCCAGCACCCCCGCCGGGACAGACTACGAGCAGTACTTC
j_gene: TRBJ2-5; abundance: -; v_gene: TRBV2; d_gene: -; CDR3aa: CASSEDAPRRETQYF; CDR3nt: TGTGCCAGCAGTGAAGACGCGCCCCGGAGGGAGACCCAGTACTTC
j_gene: TRBJ2-3; abundance: -; v_gene: TRBV4-3; d_gene: -; CDR3aa: CASSQEATDTQYF; CDR3nt: TGCGCCAGCAGCCAAGAGGCCACAGATACGCAGTATTTT
j_gene: TRBJ1-6; abundance: -; v_gene: TRBV9; d_gene: TRBD1; CDR3aa: CASSVGRGRHNSPLHF; CDR3nt: TGTGCCAGCAGCGTAGGTAGGGGGCGCCATAATTCACCCCTCCACTTT
j_gene: TRBJ1-5; abundance: -; v_gene: TRBV4-3; d_gene: -; CDR3aa: CASSQSVSSNQPQHF; CDR3nt: TGCGCCAGCAGCCAATCCGTCAGTAGCAATCAGCCCCAGCATTTT
j_gene: TRBJ2-5; abundance: -; v_gene: TRBV27; d_gene: -; CDR3aa: CASSKTGTQYF; CDR3nt: TGTGCCAGCAGCAAAACCGGGACCCAGTACTTC
j_gene: TRBJ1-1; abundance: -; v_gene: TRBV11-1; d_gene: TRBD1; CDR3aa: CASSLGHRGGNTEAFF; CDR3nt: TGTGCCAGCAGCTTGGGTCACAGGGGAGGGAACACTGAAGCTTTCTTT
j_gene: TRBJ2-1; abundance: once; v_gene: TRBV13; d_gene: TRBD2; CDR3aa: CASSPGGTSALTEQFF; CDR3nt: TGTGCCAGCAGCCCAGGGGGGACTAGCGCCCTAACAGAGCAGTTCTTC
j_gene: TRBJ2-7; abundance: few; v_gene: TRBV6-2/TRBV6-3; d_gene: -; CDR3aa: CASSWRGSYEQYF; CDR3nt: TGTGCCAGCAGTTGGAGGGGTTCCTACGAGCAGTACTTC
j_gene: TRBJ2-2; abundance: -; v_gene: TRBV19; d_gene: TRBD2; CDR3aa: CASRSSTREFPGELFF; CDR3nt: TGTGCCAGTCGATCGTCCACGCGGGAGTTTCCCGGGGAGCTGTTTTTT
j_gene: TRBJ1-4; abundance: -; v_gene: TRBV6-1; d_gene: TRBD1; CDR3aa: CASSEVGRGNEKLFF; CDR3nt: TGTGCCAGCAGTGAAGTTGGCAGGGGGAATGAAAAACTGTTTTTT
j_gene: TRBJ2-1; abundance: -; v_gene: TRBV7-3; d_gene: -; CDR3aa: CASSFGAGNEQFF; CDR3nt: TGTGCCAGCAGCTTTGGTGCAGGGAATGAGCAGTTCTTC
j_gene: TRBJ1-1; abundance: -; v_gene: TRBV5-1; d_gene: -; CDR3aa: CASSVLGSEAFF; CDR3nt: TGCGCCAGCAGCGTCTTGGGCAGCGAAGCTTTCTTT
j_gene: TRBJ2-7; abundance: -; v_gene: TRBV19; d_gene: -; CDR3aa: CASSMVESAYEQYF; CDR3nt: TGTGCCAGTAGTATGGTAGAAAGTGCCTACGAGCAGTACTTC
j_gene: TRBJ1-2; abundance: -; v_gene: TRBV24-1; d_gene: -; CDR3aa: CATRDSLGYTF; CDR3nt: TGTGCCACCAGGGACAGTCTTGGCTACACCTTC
j_gene: TRBJ2-3; abundance: -; v_gene: TRBV28; d_gene: -; CDR3aa: CASSHERARADTQYF; CDR3nt: TGTGCCAGCAGCCACGAGAGGGCAAGGGCAGATACGCAGTATTTT
j_gene: TRBJ2-2; abundance: -; v_gene: TRBV4-2; d_gene: TRBD2; CDR3aa: CASSQDISGSTGELFF; CDR3nt: TGTGCCAGCAGCCAAGATATTAGCGGGAGTACCGGGGAGCTGTTTTTT
j_gene: TRBJ2-7; abundance: -; v_gene: TRBV27; d_gene: TRBD1; CDR3aa: CASSWPGTGILEQYF; CDR3nt: TGTGCCAGCAGTTGGCCAGGGACAGGGATTCTCGAGCAGTACTTC
j_gene: TRBJ1-5; abundance: -; v_gene: TRBV5-1; d_gene: TRBD1; CDR3aa: CASSLTGESNQPQHF; CDR3nt: TGCGCCAGCAGCTTGACAGGGGAGAGCAATCAGCCCCAGCATTTT
j_gene: TRBJ2-7; abundance: few; v_gene: TRBV28; d_gene: TRBD2; CDR3aa: CASSPPLAGDYEQYF; CDR3nt: TGTGCCAGCAGTCCCCCCCTAGCGGGAGATTACGAGCAGTACTTC
j_gene: TRBJ1-6; abundance: -; v_gene: TRBV28; d_gene: TRBD1; CDR3aa: CASRPTGGGSPLHF; CDR3nt: TGTGCCAGTAGACCGACAGGGGGGGGTTCACCCCTCCACTTT
j_gene: TRBJ2-3; abundance: -; v_gene: TRBV5-1; d_gene: TRBD2; CDR3aa: CASSSIGLAPADTQYF; CDR3nt: TGCGCCAGCAGCAGTATAGGACTAGCGCCTGCAGATACGCAGTATTTT
j_gene: TRBJ2-4; abundance: -; v_gene: TRBV12-3/TRBV12-4; d_gene: -; CDR3aa: CASSYRVENIQYF; CDR3nt: TGTGCCAGCAGTTACAGGGTGGAAAACATTCAGTACTTC
j_gene: TRBJ1-3; abundance: -; v_gene: TRBV7-8; d_gene: TRBD1; CDR3aa: CASSSRGTGDGNTIYF; CDR3nt: TGTGCCAGCAGCTCTCGCGGGACAGGGGACGGAAACACCATATATTTT
j_gene: TRBJ1-5; abundance: -; v_gene: TRBV30; d_gene: -; CDR3aa: CAWSVEPLQPQHF; CDR3nt: TGTGCCTGGAGTGTTGAGCCACTTCAGCCCCAGCATTTT
j_gene: TRBJ2-7; abundance: -; v_gene: TRBV9; d_gene: -; CDR3aa: CASSVQGARFDEQYF; CDR3nt: TGTGCCAGCAGCGTTCAGGGTGCTCGTTTCGACGAGCAGTACTTC
j_gene: TRBJ1-1; abundance: -; v_gene: TRBV27; d_gene: -; CDR3aa: CASKGGESGNTEAFF; CDR3nt: TGTGCCAGCAAGGGCGGGGAAAGCGGGAACACTGAAGCTTTCTTT
j_gene: TRBJ1-2; abundance: -; v_gene: TRBV4-3; d_gene: TRBD1; CDR3aa: CASSLGTGNYGYTF; CDR3nt: TGCGCCAGCAGCCTTGGGACAGGGAACTATGGCTACACCTTC
j_gene: TRBJ1-6; abundance: -; v_gene: TRBV9; d_gene: -; CDR3aa: CASSVAGTEYSPLHF; CDR3nt: TGTGCCAGCAGCGTAGCCGGGACTGAGTATTCACCCCTCCACTTT
j_gene: TRBJ2-2; abundance: -; v_gene: TRBV7-9; d_gene: -; CDR3aa: CASTLHTDGGELFF; CDR3nt: TGTGCCAGCACCTTACACACAGATGGCGGGGAGCTGTTTTTT
j_gene: TRBJ1-5; abundance: -; v_gene: TRBV9; d_gene: -; CDR3aa: CASSVGGENQPQHF; CDR3nt: TGTGCCAGCAGCGTAGGGGGGGAAAATCAGCCCCAGCATTTT
j_gene: TRBJ2-3; abundance: -; v_gene: TRBV5-6; d_gene: -; CDR3aa: CASSLATGTGTDTQYF; CDR3nt: TGTGCCAGCAGCTTGGCTACAGGGACGGGGACAGATACGCAGTATTTT
j_gene: TRBJ1-1; abundance: -; v_gene: TRBV18; d_gene: TRBD1; CDR3aa: CASSPQDRGYTEAFF; CDR3nt: TGTGCCAGCTCACCCCAGGACAGGGGGTACACTGAAGCTTTCTTT
j_gene: TRBJ1-2; abundance: -; v_gene: TRBV4-3; d_gene: -; CDR3aa: CASSQVGGGAGYGYTF; CDR3nt: TGCGCCAGCAGCCAAGTGGGGGGGGGCGCGGGCTATGGCTACACCTTC
j_gene: TRBJ2-3; abundance: -; v_gene: TRBV6-1; d_gene: -; CDR3aa: CASSDHTDTQYF; CDR3nt: TGTGCCAGCAGTGACCACACAGATACGCAGTATTTT
j_gene: TRBJ2-2; abundance: -; v_gene: TRBV27; d_gene: -; CDR3aa: CASSSPGPIRELFF; CDR3nt: TGTGCCAGCAGTTCCCCGGGTCCTATCCGGGAGCTGTTTTTT
j_gene: TRBJ1-1; abundance: -; v_gene: TRBV11-3; d_gene: TRBD1; CDR3aa: CASSSRGPNTEAFF; CDR3nt: TGTGCCAGCAGCTCCAGGGGGCCTAACACTGAAGCTTTCTTT
j_gene: TRBJ1-2; abundance: -; v_gene: TRBV2; d_gene: -; CDR3aa: CASSEGQYLLYGYTF; CDR3nt: TGTGCCAGCAGTGAAGGGCAGTACCTCCTCTATGGCTACACCTTC
j_gene: TRBJ2-5; abundance: -; v_gene: TRBV7-2; d_gene: TRBD1; CDR3aa: CASSIKTGGGETQYF; CDR3nt: TGTGCCAGCAGCATAAAGACAGGGGGCGGAGAGACCCAGTACTTC
j_gene: TRBJ1-5; abundance: -; v_gene: TRBV21-1; d_gene: -; CDR3aa: CASSKFIGGACGQPQHF; CDR3nt: TGTGCCAGCAGCAAATTCATAGGGGGCGCGTGTGGTCAGCCCCAGCATTTT
j_gene: TRBJ2-1; abundance: few; v_gene: TRBV7-3; d_gene: TRBD1; CDR3aa: CASSSTGGNEQFF; CDR3nt: TGTGCCAGCAGCTCCACAGGGGGCAATGAGCAGTTCTTC
j_gene: TRBJ2-7; abundance: -; v_gene: TRBV6-2/TRBV6-3; d_gene: TRBD1; CDR3aa: CASSSVRKDRGGTYEQYF; CDR3nt: TGTGCCAGCAGTTCCGTACGAAAAGACAGGGGAGGCACCTACGAGCAGTACTTC